These T cell receptor beta chains were read from a single sample in a study of OX40 agonist ivuxolimab in advanced cancers. Sequencing used immunoSEQ multiplex PCR; TCRdb keeps in-frame clones, though not all of them. The data show some 99,000 clones, with less than 95% seen just once and more than 0.15% held by the top ten. Source: CD4+ or CD8+ T cells sorted from blood, taken in a trial of the OX40 agonist ivuxolimab. Source of these receptors: an adult with an advanced solid tumor such as melanoma, head and neck, liver or kidney cancer. The CDR3 runs from the conserved cysteine through the conserved F or W. The order of the fields is clone size, V gene, D gene, J gene, CDR3 DNA, CDR3 protein. D genes are given only for firm matches. Clone size is shown for a subset of rows, as once, few, many or a class of expanded clone.

size: NA
V: TRBV7-9
D: NA
J: TRBJ2-3
DNA: TGTGCCAGCAAAGGGCGGGATCCTAGCACAGATACGCAGTATTTT
CDR3: CASKGRDPSTDTQYF

size: NA
V: TRBV5-1
D: TRBD1
J: TRBJ1-4
DNA: TGCGCCAGCAGCTACCAGGGGGCAGACGAAAAACTGTTTTTT
CDR3: CASSYQGADEKLFF

size: NA
V: TRBV6-5
D: TRBD1
J: TRBJ2-7
DNA: TGTGCCAGCAGACCGACAGGGGGCAACTCCTACGAGCAGTACTTC
CDR3: CASRPTGGNSYEQYF

size: NA
V: TRBV27
D: NA
J: TRBJ1-2
DNA: TGTGCCAGCAGTTCCGGGACCTATGGCTACACCTTC
CDR3: CASSSGTYGYTF

size: few
V: TRBV6-5
D: NA
J: TRBJ1-6
DNA: TGTGCCAGCAGTTACCCAGCAGGGCCTAATTCACCCCTCCACTTT
CDR3: CASSYPAGPNSPLHF

size: once
V: TRBV7-9
D: TRBD2
J: TRBJ2-3
DNA: TGTGCCAGCAGCCCCCTAACACTAGCGGGGGGGAGGATTACGCAGTATTTT
CDR3: CASSPLTLAGGRITQYF

size: NA
V: TRBV5-1
D: NA
J: TRBJ1-1
DNA: TGCGCCAGCAGCTTGATACCGAACACTGAAGCTTTCTTT
CDR3: CASSLIPNTEAFF

size: NA
V: TRBV5-5
D: NA
J: TRBJ2-1
DNA: TGTGCCAGCAGCTTGTATATGGCAAGCTCCTACAATGAGCAGTTCTTC
CDR3: CASSLYMASSYNEQFF

size: NA
V: TRBV5-4
D: TRBD2
J: TRBJ2-7
DNA: TGTGCCAGCAGCCCCAGGACTAGCGGGGGCTACGAGCAGTACTTC
CDR3: CASSPRTSGGYEQYF

size: NA
V: TRBV2
D: NA
J: TRBJ1-3
DNA: TGTGCCAGCAGTGAACAGGGTCCTCTTGTGGCAGGAAACACCATATATTTT
CDR3: CASSEQGPLVAGNTIYF

size: NA
V: TRBV4-3
D: TRBD2
J: TRBJ2-7
DNA: TGCGCCAGCAGCGTCGGTGTAGCGGGGTCCTACGAGCAGTACTTC
CDR3: CASSVGVAGSYEQYF

size: NA
V: TRBV9
D: NA
J: TRBJ1-4
DNA: TGTGCCAGCAGCGGAATACCAACTAATGAAAAACTGTTTTTT
CDR3: CASSGIPTNEKLFF

size: NA
V: TRBV10-3
D: NA
J: TRBJ1-3
DNA: TGTGCCATCAGTACCGGACGGAACTCTGGAAACACCATATATTTT
CDR3: CAISTGRNSGNTIYF

size: NA
V: TRBV7-2
D: NA
J: TRBJ2-7
DNA: TGTGCCAGCAGTAGCCTTGCGGGCGCCTACGAGCAGTACTTC
CDR3: CASSSLAGAYEQYF

size: NA
V: TRBV7-6
D: NA
J: TRBJ1-4
DNA: TGTGCCAGCAGCTTCAGGTCAACTAATGAAAAACTGTTTTTT
CDR3: CASSFRSTNEKLFF

size: NA
V: TRBV5-4
D: TRBD1
J: TRBJ2-3
DNA: TGTGCCAGCAGCCGGCCGGGACAGGGGGCGAACACAGATACGCAGTATTTT
CDR3: CASSRPGQGANTDTQYF

size: few
V: TRBV2
D: NA
J: TRBJ1-5
DNA: TGTGCCAGCACCGGGACTGTTGATCAGCCCCAGCATTTT
CDR3: CASTGTVDQPQHF

size: NA
V: TRBV7-8
D: NA
J: TRBJ1-5
DNA: TGTGCCAGCAGCCTCGCACGGTATAGCAATCAGCCCCAGCATTTT
CDR3: CASSLARYSNQPQHF

size: NA
V: TRBV5-6
D: TRBD1
J: TRBJ1-1
DNA: TGTGCCAGCCGGGCAGGGGGTAACACTGAAGCTTTCTTT
CDR3: CASRAGGNTEAFF

size: few
V: TRBV29-1
D: NA
J: TRBJ1-1
DNA: TGCAGCGCCCAGAACAGGGCTGAAGCTTTCTTT
CDR3: CSAQNRAEAFF

size: NA
V: TRBV5-1
D: TRBD1
J: TRBJ1-6
DNA: TGCGCCAGCAGCGCCCAGGGACAGGATAATTCACCCCTCCACTTT
CDR3: CASSAQGQDNSPLHF

size: NA
V: TRBV5-4
D: NA
J: TRBJ2-7
DNA: TGTGCCAGCAGCCTGGACGGGGCCTACGAGCAGTACTTC
CDR3: CASSLDGAYEQYF

size: NA
V: TRBV20-1
D: NA
J: TRBJ2-7
DNA: TGCAGTGCTAGAGAGGAGCAGTACTTC
CDR3: CSAREEQYF

size: once
V: TRBV27
D: NA
J: TRBJ1-1
DNA: TGTGCCAGCAGTTTATCCTACATAGGGGTGAACACTGAAGCTTTCTTT
CDR3: CASSLSYIGVNTEAFF